Listed here is a single T cell receptor beta chain. This CDR3 region has 15 residues. From germline, CDR1 is MNHNY and CDR2 SVGAGI (reference sequence). The trim removed 6 bases at V and 3 bases at J, leaving 7 bases unmatched. In the authors' methods: Reference gene primer amplification in the assay estimated nucleated cell counts. This table comes from immunoSEQ multiplex PCR, and its TCRdb copy is limited to in-frame clones, with some not included. That table supplies the V and J calls and clone size; D and trimming were determined from the DNA. The sample contains 100,000 to 140,000 clones, about 90% of which appear only once. The data are from a study of blood T cell repertoires in COVID-19. The wider study: Specimens from acute and convalescent COVID-19 originated in the United States, Italy and Spain. Sources were T cells, B-cell-depleted T cells, or PBMCs; the material itself was cDNA or gDNA.

The genes are TRBV6-6 and TRBJ2-7, with TRBD1 identical over 11 bases. The TCR sequence derives from a man in his forties or fifties with active or convalescent COVID-19. The sample taken for sequencing was peripheral blood. The DNA for the CDR3 is TGTGCCAGCAGAGGAGGACAGGGGGCCCTCTACGAGCAGTACTTC. This gives the protein CASRGGQGALYEQYF.